What follows are 18 T cell receptor beta chains derived from one specimen sequenced in a study of post-analysis software for immune sequencing data. Every TCR beta cDNA library bore unique molecular identifiers. TCRdb reprocessed the PCR reads via MiXCR and lists one record per CDR3 protein. The table records over 150,000 distinct CDR3 sequences, under 40% of them present only once. This material consisted of blood, taken after autologous hematopoietic stem cell transplantation. These receptors were taken from a girl aged 5-17 years with multiple sclerosis.

The rearrangement joins TRBV20-1 to TRBJ2-7; D is ambiguous. The germline CDR1 and CDR2 sequences are DFQATT and SNEGSKA (reference sequence). The CDR3 runs to 16 residues. V dropped 0 bases and J dropped 7 bases, with 22 bases sitting between them. The CDR3 region has the DNA TGCAGTGCTAGAGATCGCCTCCGCTACTCCTACAATGAGCAGTACTTC. Its translation: CSARDRLRYSYNEQYF.

This clonotype occurred many times. This chain links TRBV27 with TRBJ1-4; no definite D call. Germline assignment: CDR1 MNHEY and CDR2 SMNVEV (reference sequence). The CDR3 runs 11 residues. The germline V and J ends were trimmed by 6 bases and 2 bases, with 1 base remaining between them. The CDR3 DNA sequence: TGTGCCAGCAGGACTAATGAAAAACTGTTTTTT. Translated: CASRTNEKLFF. Complete variable domain (other parts from reference TRBV27 and TRBJ1-4): EAQVTQNPRYLITVTGKKLTVTCSQNMNHEYMSWYRQDPGLGLRQIYYSMNVEVTDKGDVPEGYKVSRKEKRNFPLILESPSPNQTSLYFCASRTNEKLFFGSGTQLSVL.

The chain couples TRBV28 to TRBJ2-1; a possible D gene is TRBD2 (6 bases). Germline CDR1 MDHEN, CDR2 SYDVKM. Trimming stripped 5 bases from V and 1 base from J, with 9 bases between. This CDR3 region has 14 residues. This chain's CDR3 is CASSPGRSYNEQFF. CDR3 nucleotides: TGTGCCAGCAGTCCAGGGAGGTCCTACAATGAGCAGTTCTTC.

This chain joins TRBV5-5 and TRBJ2-4; D call uncertain. The J call may be incorrect, as the DNA end agrees better with TRBJ2-5. Looked up from germline, CDR1 is SGHKS and CDR2 is YYEKEE (reference sequence). CDR3 length equals 15 residues. CDR3 nucleotide sequence: TGTGCCAGCAGCTTGGGAGCGATACGCCAAGAGACCCAGTACTTC. It codes for CASSLGAIRQETQYF.

The chain combines TRBV6-5 with TRBJ2-1; D perhaps matches TRBD2 (6 bases). The V end lost 7 bases, the J end lost 6 bases, and 13 bases lay between the germline ends. The CDR3 totals 13 residues. The V gene's germline CDR1 is MNHEY and CDR2 SVGAGI. CDR3 protein: CASTPDGGNEQFF. CDR3 nucleotide sequence: TGTGCCAGCACCCCGGACGGGGGCAATGAGCAGTTCTTC.

There are a few counts of this clonotype. This CDR3 is CASRVWETQYF. CDR3 bases: TGTGCCAGCAGGGTTTGGGAGACCCAGTACTTC. The rearrangement links TRBV2 to TRBJ2-5; D uncertain. The CDR3 is 11 residues long. CDR1 and CDR2 from the germline V gene are SNHLY and FYNNEI. V lost 6 bases to trimming and J lost 5 bases, with 7 bases between them.

This clonotype was seen more than once but under ten times. V usage is TRBV6-2 or TRBV6-3 and J usage is TRBJ2-7; 8 bases are shared with TRBD2. CDR3 length: 14 residues. V shed 6 bases, J shed 4 bases, and the junction held 8 bases outside the gene matches. CDR1 and CDR2 (germline): MNHEY, SVGEGT. CDR3 nucleotide sequence: TGTGCCAGCAGCCCCTTCGGGGGGGGTTACGAGCAGTACTTC. Translating it yields CASSPFGGGYEQYF.

In this sample, this clonotype turned up many times. Written as DNA, the CDR3 is TGTGCCAGCAGCCTTAGCACAGATACGCAGTATTTT. This translates into CASSLSTDTQYF. The J gene is TRBJ2-3, the V gene TRBV14, with no clear D. Trimming shortened V by 4 bases and J by 0 bases, and 2 bases separated the two germline ends. CDR1 and CDR2 (germline): SGHDN, FVKESK. The CDR3 contains 12 residues.

This clonotype has a handful of counts. J is TRBJ1-4 and V is TRBV28, with 8 bases matching TRBD1. From germline, CDR1 is MDHEN and CDR2 SYDVKM. The CDR3 is made up of 15 amino acids. J lost 5 bases, V lost 5 bases, and 7 bases had no gene match. The CDR3 bases are TGTGCCAGCAGTCTCTTCGGGACAGGAAATGAAAAACTGTTTTTT. It translates to CASSLFGTGNEKLFF.

This rearrangement joins TRBV10-2 to TRBJ2-5, with D maybe TRBD2 (6 bases). The length of the CDR3 is 13 residues. V lost 6 bases to trimming and J lost 5 bases, with 13 bases between them. Germline CDR1 reads WSHSY; CDR2 reads SAAADI. The CDR3 loop reads CASSDPGRETQYF. Written as DNA, the CDR3 is TGCGCCAGCAGCGACCCTGGGAGGGAGACCCAGTACTTC.

This clonotype was seen a handful of times. The gene calls are TRBV20-1 and TRBJ2-2; 8 nucleotides agree with TRBD1. This CDR3 has 14 amino acids. Losses at the gene ends were 5 bases for V and 4 bases for J; bases not matched to a gene: 6. Germline-derived CDR1 and CDR2 are DFQATT and SNEGSKA (reference sequence). The CDR3 sequence: CSAPRQGATGELFF. In nucleotides, the CDR3 is TGCAGTGCTCCGAGGCAGGGGGCCACCGGGGAGCTGTTTTTT.

Only a few counts were recorded for this clonotype. This chain uses TRBV4-2 with TRBJ2-7; no reliable D call. In germline, CDR1 is LGHNA, CDR2 YNFKEQ. There are 14 residues in the CDR3. Trimming pared 0 bases from V and 2 bases from J, leaving 8 bases between. DNA of the CDR3: TGTGCCAGCAGCCAAGAGGAAAGCGCCTACGAGCAGTACTTC. Its protein product is CASSQEESAYEQYF.

A few counts support this clonotype. V usage is TRBV20-1 and J usage is TRBJ1-5; 10 bases fit TRBD1. This CDR3 contains 17 residues. The V gene's germline CDR1 is DFQATT and CDR2 SNEGSKA (reference sequence). The V segment lost 1 base and the J segment 1 base; nucleotides outside the gene matches: 7. The CDR3 DNA follows: TGCAGTGCTAGAGCGGACAGGGGGAGGACGAGCAATCAGCCCCAGCATTTT. Translation: CSARADRGRTSNQPQHF.

V usage is TRBV15 and J usage is TRBJ2-3; D uncertain. Germline lookup yields CDR1 LNHNV and CDR2 YYDKDF (reference sequence). The CDR3 spans 16 residues. V shed 2 bases and J shed 2 bases, with 14 bases lying between them. The CDR3 coding sequence is TGTGCCACCAGCAGATTCCGCCCCTTGAACACAGATACGCAGTATTTT. It codes for CATSRFRPLNTDTQYF.

The rearrangement uses TRBV12-3 or TRBV12-4 and TRBJ1-6; D possibly corresponds to TRBD1 (6 bases). CDR3 size: 14 residues. The V gene lost 3 bases and the J gene lost 7 bases, with 10 bases spanning the gap. In DNA, the CDR3 is TGTGCCAGCAGTTTGGCGGGGGCCAATTCACCCCTCCACTTT. Translated, it gives CASSLAGANSPLHF.

The chain has TRBV20-1 and TRBJ2-3, with D unclear. The CDR3 is 15 amino acids. Germline loops: CDR1 DFQATT, CDR2 SNEGSKA (reference sequence). The V end was cut by 7 bases, the J end by 0 bases, with 17 bases between. CDR3 in DNA: TGCAGTGAGATTGGCGACGGTAGAAGCACAGATACGCAGTATTTT. It translates to CSEIGDGRSTDTQYF.

This clonotype has only a few counts. The gene calls are TRBV6-4 and TRBJ2-6; D not resolved. The germline V gene encodes CDR1 MRHNA and CDR2 SNTAGT. V dropped 2 bases and J dropped 0 bases, with 5 bases sitting between them. The CDR3 runs to 15 residues. The CDR3 bases are TGTGCCAGCAGTGACGGAGACTCTGGGGCCAACGTCCTGACTTTC. Protein product: CASSDGDSGANVLTF.

This clonotype came up a few times. J is TRBJ1-2 and V is TRBV7-2; tentatively, D is TRBD1 (6 bases). The CDR3 has 13 residues. Germline V gives CDR1 SGHTA, CDR2 FQGNSA. V lost 3 bases to trimming and J lost 4 bases, with 9 bases between them. The CDR3 sequence: CASSFRGSYGYTF. CDR3 nucleotides: TGTGCCAGCAGCTTCAGGGGCAGCTATGGCTACACCTTC. Variable domain in full (rest from reference TRBV7-2 and TRBJ1-2): GAGVSQSPSNKVTEKGKDVELRCDPISGHTALYWYRQSLGQGLEFLIYFQGNSAPDKSGLPSDRFSAERTGGSVSTLTIQRTQQEDSAVYLCASSFRGSYGYTFGSGTRLTVV.